The 27 T cell receptor beta chains presented below share a single source sample, sequenced in a study of blood T cell repertoires in COVID-19. The protocol was immunoSEQ multiplex PCR, while the TCRdb copy is restricted to in-frame clones and leaves out a portion. Counted here are nearly 55,000 clones, more than 70% occurring once; the ten biggest clones make up about 11%. Sequencing used peripheral blood. The receptors come from a man between 65 and 85 years old with active COVID-19.

V is TRBV5-1 and J is TRBJ2-3; the D gene is possibly TRBD2 (7 bases). Germline V gives CDR1 SGHRS, CDR2 YFSETQ. This CDR3 has 14 residues. Trimming cost V 4 bases and J 0 bases, with 9 bases left between them. CDR3 DNA: TGCGCCAGCAGCCGGGGGGCCAGCACAGATACGCAGTATTTT. Translated, it gives CASSRGASTDTQYF.

The rearrangement links TRBV7-8 to TRBJ1-6; D gene uncertain. This CDR3 region has 12 residues. Germline V CDR1 and CDR2: SGHVS, FQNEAQ. Between the trimmed V and J ends, which lost 2 bases and 7 bases, there was a span of 3 bases. CDR3 sequence (DNA): TGTGCCAGCAGCTTACCAAATTCACCCCTCCACTTT. It yields the protein CASSLPNSPLHF.

The chain uses TRBV5-6 and TRBJ2-5, with TRBD1 matching 7 bases. The V gene end was trimmed by 5 bases and the J gene end by 5 bases; junction bases not matched to a gene: 9. Germline assignment: CDR1 SGHDT and CDR2 YYEEEE. This CDR3 comprises 14 residues. The CDR3, as DNA: TGTGCCAGCAGGACAACAGGGGAAGGGGAGACCCAGTACTTC. Amino acids: CASRTTGEGETQYF. The full variable domain, in which reference TRBV5-6 and TRBJ2-5 provide the parts outside the CDR3, is DAGVTQSPTHLIKTRGQQVTLRCSPKSGHDTVSWYQQALGQGPQFIFQYYEEEERQRGNFPDRFSGHQFPNYSSELNVNALLLGDSALYLCASRTTGEGETQYFGPGTRLLVL.

This clone occurred once. The chain links TRBV27 to TRBJ1-1; D is undetermined. CDR3 size: 13 residues. Trimming took 0 bases from V and 1 from J, leaving 3 bases between them. The germline V gene encodes CDR1 MNHEY and CDR2 SMNVEV (reference sequence). CDR3 in amino acids: CASSLSRNTEAFF. CDR3 bases: TGTGCCAGCAGTTTATCCAGGAACACTGAAGCTTTCTTT.

V and J are TRBV19 and TRBJ1-5; D gene unclear. From germline, CDR1 is LNHDA and CDR2 SQIVND (reference sequence). V dropped 1 base and J dropped 11 bases, with 18 bases sitting between them. This CDR3 has 15 amino acids. The DNA for the CDR3 is TGTGCCAGTAGTATAGTAGGGCAGGCCGTCGGGACCCAGCATTTT. Encoded protein: CASSIVGQAVGTQHF.

The chain combines TRBV10-3 with TRBJ2-1; 9 bases map to TRBD2. This CDR3 has 14 amino acids. Per the germline V gene, CDR1 is ENHRY and CDR2 is SYGVKD. J lost 6 bases, V lost 10 bases, and 10 bases had no gene match. CDR3 nucleotide sequence: TGTGCCACCTTCTCTAGCGGGGAAGTCAATGAGCAGTTCTTC. Encoded protein: CATFSSGEVNEQFF.

This chain uses TRBV18 with TRBJ1-5; no clear D gene. Trimming took 4 bases from V and 4 from J, leaving 8 bases between them. From germline, CDR1 is KGHSH and CDR2 LQKENI. The CDR3 consists of 13 residues. CDR3 residues: CASSRDTNQPQHF. As DNA, the CDR3 is TGTGCCAGCTCACGAGACACAAATCAGCCCCAGCATTTT.

The gene calls are TRBV5-4 and TRBJ2-6, with TRBD2 as a possible D gene (6 bases). Germline CDR1 reads SGHNT; CDR2 reads YYREEE (reference sequence). The CDR3 spans 18 residues. V dropped 4 bases and J dropped 0 bases, with 17 bases sitting between them. The CDR3 sequence: CASSGGWGLSSGANVLTF. As DNA, the CDR3 is TGTGCCAGCAGCGGGGGGTGGGGACTGAGCTCTGGGGCCAACGTCCTGACTTTC.

This sequence joins TRBV6-2 or TRBV6-3 and TRBJ1-2; a weak D match, TRBD1 (5 bases). CDR3 length: 17 residues. Germline V gene data show CDR1 as MNHEY and CDR2 as SVGEGT. The germline V and J ends were trimmed by 2 bases and 3 bases, with 19 bases remaining between them. The DNA of the CDR3 is TGTGCCAGCAGTTACCACATTATCCGGGGGGAAGACTATGGCTACACCTTC. Amino acids: CASSYHIIRGEDYGYTF.

This sequence joins TRBV20-1 and TRBJ2-3; 7 nucleotides agree with TRBD2. The V gene end was trimmed by 6 bases and the J gene end by 8 bases; junction bases not matched to a gene: 5. Per the germline V gene, CDR1 is DFQATT and CDR2 is SNEGSKA (reference sequence). The CDR3 spans 11 residues. CDR3 protein: CSATVAGTQYF. The DNA of the CDR3 is TGCAGTGCCACCGTAGCGGGTACGCAGTATTTT.

The rearrangement links TRBV24-1 to TRBJ2-2; 7 bases map to TRBD1. Trimming at V came to 4 bases and at J to 3 bases, leaving 10 bases not matched to a gene. Germline V gives CDR1 KGHDR, CDR2 SFDVKD. The CDR3 is 17 amino acids. The CDR3 reads CATSDPLQGRDTGELFF. Here the CDR3 DNA reads TGTGCCACCAGTGACCCCCTACAGGGGCGGGACACCGGGGAGCTGTTTTTT.

The V and J genes are TRBV7-7 and TRBJ2-2; 8 nucleotides match TRBD2. There are 16 residues in the CDR3. V dropped 1 base and J dropped 2; count of bases not matched to a gene: 3. The germline V gene encodes CDR1 SSHAT and CDR2 FNYEAQ (reference sequence). CDR3 coding DNA: TGTGCCAGCAGCTTAGACCTAGCGGGCAACACCGGGGAGCTGTTTTTT. Translation: CASSLDLAGNTGELFF. The variable domain in full, with the rest retrieved from reference TRBV7-7 and TRBJ2-2, is GAGVSQSPRYKVTKRGQDVTLRCDPISSHATLYWYQQALGQGPEFLTYFNYEAQPDKSGLPSDRFSAERPEGSISTLTIQRTEQRDSAMYRCASSLDLAGNTGELFFGEGSRLTVL.

This rearrangement joins TRBV19 to TRBJ2-3; 10 bases match TRBD2. The V gene's germline CDR1 is LNHDA and CDR2 SQIVND (reference sequence). With 7 bases clipped from V and 5 bases from J, the junction kept 6 bases outside the gene matches. The CDR3 spans 14 residues. The CDR3, as DNA: TGTGCCAGTATAGAGCGGGGGGGCCAAGATACGCAGTATTTT. It specifies CASIERGGQDTQYF.

This clone showed up just once. This rearrangement joins TRBV4-3 to TRBJ1-6; D is ambiguous. Trimming took 1 base from V and 0 from J, leaving 10 bases between them. CDR1 LGHNA and CDR2 YSLEER come from the germline V gene. The CDR3 is 17 residues long. The DNA for the CDR3 is TGCGCCAGCAGCCAAGGAGGGCCGAACTCCTATAATTCACCCCTCCACTTT. Its translation: CASSQGGPNSYNSPLHF.

The chain combines TRBV6-2 or TRBV6-3 with TRBJ2-2; 7 bases fit TRBD2. Trimming at V came to 6 bases and at J to 7 bases, leaving 14 bases not matched to a gene. The CDR3 covers 16 residues. Germline CDR1 reads MNHEY; CDR2 reads SVGEGT. Written as DNA, the CDR3 is TGTGCCAGCAGCCTCCGACTAGCCCCGCGGGGCGGGGAGCTGTTTTTT. Translated, it gives CASSLRLAPRGGELFF.

This clone was counted between two and nine times. The J gene is TRBJ1-5, the V gene TRBV7-9, with a possible D match to TRBD1 (5 bases). Germline CDR1 and CDR2: SEHNR and FQNEAQ (reference sequence). The germline V and J ends were trimmed by 3 bases and 7 bases, with 10 bases remaining between them. The CDR3 runs to 13 residues. The DNA for the CDR3 is TGTGCCAGCAGCTTCGACAGTCTACAGCCCCAGCATTTT. This gives the protein CASSFDSLQPQHF.

The genes are TRBV29-1 and TRBJ2-1, with TRBD1 identical over 10 bases. This CDR3 has 13 amino acids. Unmatched junction bases numbered 8, after V lost 7 bases and J lost 8 bases. From germline, CDR1 is SQVTM and CDR2 ANQGSEA. CDR3 amino acids: CSGRGQGSDEQFF. For the CDR3, the DNA is TGCAGCGGACGGGGACAGGGGAGCGATGAGCAGTTCTTC.

The gene calls are TRBV24-1 and TRBJ1-5; D perhaps matches TRBD1 (6 bases). Per the germline V gene, CDR1 is KGHDR and CDR2 is SFDVKD. The ends were cut back, 3 bases at V and 2 bases at J, with 13 bases in the middle. The CDR3 consists of 16 residues. CDR3 in DNA: TGTGCCACCAGTGATCAGGGGAAAGAGGGCAATCAGCCCCAGCATTTT. This codes for CATSDQGKEGNQPQHF.

The DNA for the CDR3 is TGTGCCAGCAGTGAAGGAGGAGGCGGCGGCTACACCTTC. The encoded protein is CASSEGGGGGYTF. This chain connects TRBV6-1 to TRBJ1-2; D gene uncertain. Trimming stripped 1 base from V and 8 bases from J, with 11 bases between. CDR1 is MNHNS and CDR2 is SASEGT in the germline V gene. The CDR3 runs to 13 residues.

The V gene is TRBV9, the J gene TRBJ1-1; D not certain. The CDR3 length is 14 residues. V was clipped by 4 bases and J by 0 bases, with 10 bases between them. Germline-derived CDR1 and CDR2 are SGDLS and YYNGEE. CDR3 in amino acids: CASSPRLMNTEAFF. The DNA of the CDR3 is TGTGCCAGCAGCCCCCGACTGATGAACACTGAAGCTTTCTTT.

This sequence joins TRBV6-5 and TRBJ2-3; 8 bases fit TRBD1. The junction had 3 bases not matched to a gene; V was cut back by 6 bases and J by 4 bases. This CDR3 contains 13 residues. Germline-derived CDR1 and CDR2 are MNHEY and SVGAGI. The CDR3: CASSRGRPDTQYF. CDR3 sequence (DNA): TGTGCCAGCAGCAGGGGGCGACCAGATACGCAGTATTTT.

V and J are TRBV11-3 and TRBJ1-2; 7 positions match TRBD1. CDR3 length: 12 amino acids. The junction had 4 bases not matched to a gene; V was cut back by 5 bases and J by 7 bases. CDR1 SGHNT and CDR2 YENEEA come from the germline V gene. The CDR3 DNA is TGTGCCAGCAGCCCCTACAGGGGTGGCTACACCTTC. It yields the protein CASSPYRGGYTF.

The V and J genes are TRBV5-1 and TRBJ2-3; perhaps TRBD2 as D (6 bases). V was trimmed by 0 bases and J by 7 bases, leaving 15 bases between them. CDR1 and CDR2 from the germline V gene are SGHRS and YFSETQ. This CDR3 contains 15 residues. DNA of the CDR3: TGCGCCAGCAGCTTGGGTCTCGAGCGGGCCCATACGCAGTATTTT. As protein: CASSLGLERAHTQYF.

This clone was detected only a few times. V gene TRBV7-2 combines with J gene TRBJ1-2; D not certain. V was trimmed by 3 bases and J by 1 base, leaving 9 bases between them. This CDR3 comprises 14 residues. Germline-derived CDR1 and CDR2 are SGHTA and FQGNSA. The CDR3 nucleotides read TGTGCCAGCAGCTTCCCCGGGGTTAACTATGGCTACACCTTC. Amino acids: CASSFPGVNYGYTF. Supplemented by reference TRBV7-2 and TRBJ1-2, the full variable domain reads GAGVSQSPSNKVTEKGKDVELRCDPISGHTALYWYRQSLGQGLEFLIYFQGNSAPDKSGLPSDRFSAERTGGSVSTLTIQRTQQEDSAVYLCASSFPGVNYGYTFGSGTRLTVV.

This chain uses TRBV4-2 with TRBJ1-5; D perhaps matches TRBD1 (5 bases). V lost 4 bases and J 11 bases, leaving 21 bases between the germline ends. The CDR3 runs to 15 residues. CDR1 is LGHNA and CDR2 is YNFKEQ in the germline V gene. CDR3 in amino acids: CASSLIGGPGGAQHF. CDR3 bases: TGTGCCAGCAGCCTGATCGGGGGACCGGGGGGGGCCCAGCATTTT.

The V gene is TRBV4-1, the J gene TRBJ2-1; 7 bases are shared with TRBD2. CDR1 is MGHRA and CDR2 is YSYEKL in the germline V gene. V gave up 4 bases and J gave up 4 bases; unmatched junction bases: 10. The length of the CDR3 is 16 residues. CDR3 in DNA: TGCGCCAGCAGCCTCCCCCCCGGGGGGAAATACAATGAGCAGTTCTTC. This translates into CASSLPPGGKYNEQFF.

V gene TRBV7-2 combines with J gene TRBJ2-7; D gene uncertain. Germline lookup yields CDR1 SGHTA and CDR2 FQGNSA. V was clipped by 5 bases and J by 3 bases, with 8 bases between them. CDR3 size: 12 residues. The DNA of the CDR3 is TGTGCCAGCAGCCGTGGTAGCTACGAGCAGTACTTC. Protein product: CASSRGSYEQYF. The whole variable domain, remainder taken from reference TRBV7-2 and TRBJ2-7, is GAGVSQSPSNKVTEKGKDVELRCDPISGHTALYWYRQSLGQGLEFLIYFQGNSAPDKSGLPSDRFSAERTGGSVSTLTIQRTQQEDSAVYLCASSRGSYEQYFGPGTRLTVT.